The TCR beta chain described here comes from a study of molecular identifiers for immune sequencing clone quantification. Notes on the study in general: Jurkat TCR RNA spiked in from one cell (amid about 980,000 naive cells) was reportedly detectable. For effector cells, clones above 20 RNA copies held over 99% of molecules; for naive cells, under 1%. Same-barcode identical TCR molecules could make highly expanded clones look smaller than they are.

TCRdb independently ran MiXCR on the PCR reads; one entry per CDR3 protein. The table shows approximately 670,000 distinct CDR3 sequences, with about 20% occurring only once. This CDR3 comprises 14 residues. In germline, CDR1 is MNHEY, CDR2 SVGAGI. Trimming at V came to 6 bases and at J to 7 bases, leaving 4 bases not matched to a gene. This clonotype was observed many times. Its antigen is currently unknown. The source of this sequence is a human donor in good health. Some libraries in this study had Jurkat cell RNA spiked in. Source material: naive CD8+ T cells from blood, with Jurkat cell RNA spiked in. Subset indicated: FACS-sorted CD8+CD4-CCR7+CD45RA+ naive T cells. J is TRBJ2-2 and V is TRBV6-5, with 11 bases that match TRBD1. The CDR3 here is CASSGQGAGGELFF. In nucleotides, the CDR3 is TGTGCCAGCAGCGGACAGGGGGCGGGCGGGGAGCTGTTTTTT.